This T cell receptor (beta chain) was sequenced for a study of human CD8 memory T cell subsets. Libraries of TCR beta chains were produced by 5' RACE (UMI-labeled). Reprocessing the 5' RACE reads, TCRdb reports a single entry for every CDR3 protein and omits DNA. The table lists about 10,000 distinct CDR3 sequences. Notes on the study in general: The T cell repertoires of the stem-like memory and precursor exhausted subsets exhibited minimal overlap with one another. Both stem-like memory T cells and precursor exhausted T cells showed comparably high diversity, which set them apart from effector memory cells.

Concerning this clonotype: Its antigen is still unknown.

TSTEM cells were defined as CCR7+ PD-1- TIGIT- CD8+ memory cells. Negative magnetic separation was used for the enrichment of total CD8+ T cells. The source material was CD8+ stem-like memory T cells (TSCM and TCM) sorted from PBMCs. Subset denoted: stem-like memory CD8 T cells (TSTEM), CCR7+ PD-1- TIGIT-. The sequence derives from a human donor in good health.

The CDR3 sequence: CATSDVGLAEILYEQYF. The chain has TRBV24-1 and TRBJ2-7; there is no DNA to check the TCRdb D call of TRBD2. Germline V CDR1 and CDR2: KGHDR, SFDVKD. The CDR3 covers 17 residues.